These 11 T cell receptor beta chains were all obtained from the same sample, sequenced in a study of Ad26.COV2.S vaccination and SARS-CoV-2 variants. Sample treatment: roughly 20 received Ad26.COV2.S at low or high dose, single or two shots; roughly five received placebo; per-sample allocation not given. Collection of the samples took place on day 63 after the first injection of vaccine or placebo. The table came from immunoSEQ multiplex PCR; TCRdb's copy has only in-frame clones and leaves some out. Among 300,000 to 500,000 clones listed, 75% to 90% were seen once. This specimen consisted of peripheral blood, obtained in a trial of Ad26.COV2.S vaccine versus placebo. The receptors shown here come from a person between 18 and 65 years old who received the Ad26.COV2.S COVID-19 vaccine or a placebo.

The chain links TRBV4-2 to TRBJ1-2, with 7 bases that match TRBD1. CDR3 size: 14 residues. With V trimmed by 4 bases and J by 4 bases, 6 bases remained unmatched. Germline lookup yields CDR1 LGHNA and CDR2 YNFKEQ. Written as DNA, the CDR3 is TGTGCCAGCAGCCCTAATGAGGGGGCCTATGGCTACACCTTC. Its translation: CASSPNEGAYGYTF.

This clone was detected only a few times. J is TRBJ1-2 and V is TRBV10-1; perhaps TRBD1 as D (6 bases). V lost 3 bases and J lost 5, with 7 bases in between. Germline CDR1 reads WNHNN; CDR2 reads SYGVQD (reference sequence). The CDR3 totals 12 residues. The DNA of the CDR3 is TGCGCCAGCAGTGACGGACAGTATGGCTACACCTTC. It codes for CASSDGQYGYTF.

The chain has TRBV12-3 or TRBV12-4 and TRBJ1-2; possibly TRBD1 for D (6 bases). V dropped 5 bases and J dropped 4 bases, with 11 bases sitting between them. This CDR3 comprises 13 residues. CDR3 sequence reads: CASSTTGFYGYTF. The CDR3, as DNA: TGTGCCAGCAGTACTACAGGGTTCTATGGCTACACCTTC.

The V and J genes are TRBV7-2 and TRBJ2-7, with 9 bases aligning to TRBD1. Unmatched junction bases numbered 3, after V lost 2 bases and J lost 7 bases. CDR3 length: 13 residues. Germline loops: CDR1 SGHTA, CDR2 FQGNSA. The CDR3 sequence is CASSLNRGREQYF. In nucleotides, the CDR3 is TGTGCCAGCAGCTTAAACAGGGGGCGAGAGCAGTACTTC.

The rearrangement joins TRBV5-6 to TRBJ2-5; D is possibly TRBD1 or TRBD2 (6 bases each). There are 15 residues in the CDR3. The germline CDR1 and CDR2 sequences are SGHDT and YYEEEE. V lost 4 bases to trimming and J lost 5 bases, with 18 bases between them. The CDR3 DNA is TGTGCCAGCAGCACAAAAAGGGGGGCCTGGGAGACCCAGTACTTC. Translation gives CASSTKRGAWETQYF. The full variable domain, completed using reference TRBV5-6 and TRBJ2-5, is DAGVTQSPTHLIKTRGQQVTLRCSPKSGHDTVSWYQQALGQGPQFIFQYYEEEERQRGNFPDRFSGHQFPNYSSELNVNALLLGDSALYLCASSTKRGAWETQYFGPGTRLLVL.

Points on this clone: A junction end diverges from the germline sequence, so it may reflect a read error. CDR3 nucleotides: TGTGCCAGCAGCCTAGGTGGGACAGGGACCTACGTGCAGTACTTC. Protein sequence: CASSLGGTGTYVQYF. The genes are TRBV3-1 (or the pseudogene TRBV3-2) and TRBJ2-7; 9 bases agree with TRBD1. Looked up from germline, CDR1 is LGHDT and CDR2 is YNNKEL (reference sequence). This CDR3 is 15 amino acids long.

J is TRBJ2-3 and V is TRBV27; D gene ambiguous. V was trimmed by 5 bases and J by 3 bases, leaving 15 bases between them. The CDR3 is made up of 15 amino acids. CDR1 is MNHEY and CDR2 is SMNVEV in the germline V gene (reference sequence). This chain's CDR3 is CASSPQEFRTDTQYF. CDR3 DNA: TGTGCCAGCAGTCCCCAGGAATTTCGTACAGATACGCAGTATTTT.

The chain couples TRBV2 to TRBJ2-5; the match to TRBD2 covers 14 bases. This CDR3 spans 15 amino acids. Germline V gene lookup returns CDR1 SNHLY and CDR2 FYNNEI. The V and J ends lost 6 bases and 5 bases, in that order; junction bases with no gene match: 5. CDR3 DNA sequence: TGTGCCAGCAGCCGGACTAGCGGGGGGCCGGAGACCCAGTACTTC. This codes for CASSRTSGGPETQYF.

The V call is TRBV7-2, the J call TRBJ1-2, with 7 bases lining up with TRBD1. V shed 6 bases, J shed 8 bases, and the junction held 24 bases outside the gene matches. There are 18 residues in the CDR3. From germline, CDR1 is SGHTA and CDR2 FQGNSA. The CDR3 region has the DNA TGTGCCAGCAGATCTTCTTCCGGGGACAGCCCTCTGCATGAGGGCTACACCTTC. It codes for CASRSSSGDSPLHEGYTF.

This rearrangement joins TRBV7-8 to TRBJ2-7; TRBD2 might be the D (7 bases). The germline CDR1 and CDR2 sequences are SGHVS and FQNEAQ. This CDR3 spans 14 amino acids. V was cut by 8 bases and J by 1 base, with 15 bases left in between. CDR3 nucleotides: TGTGCCAGCGTTGGAGGGGGGGGTTCCTACGAGCAGTACTTC. It translates to CASVGGGGSYEQYF.

This rearrangement joins TRBV4-3 to TRBJ2-7; no clear D gene. Trimming removed 2 bases from V and 5 bases from J, with 10 bases in between. Germline CDR1 is LGHNA and CDR2 is YSLEER. The CDR3 has 13 residues. CDR3 residues: CASSQNLDNEQYF. The CDR3 nucleotides are TGCGCCAGCAGCCAAAATCTAGACAACGAGCAGTACTTC.